Reported below is one T cell receptor beta chain. Its antigen is undetermined. The entry originates in a study of response to subunit inactivated influenza vaccine. General study findings and limits: There was a suggestion from the authors that each seasonal influenza vaccination recruits few new T cells.

The CDR3 is 15 residues long. Germline loops: CDR1 DFQATT, CDR2 SNEGSKA (reference sequence). V was shortened by 3 bases and J by 10 bases, with 21 bases between the two germline ends. TCRdb reanalysed the RT-PCR reads using MiXCR and keeps one entry per CDR3 protein. The sample holds roughly 790,000 distinct CDR3 sequences, 21% seen once. The sequencing used PBMCs from blood, collected approximately 5 days after vaccination. This receptor was taken from a man aged 50 to 60 who received an inactivated influenza vaccine. This chain uses TRBV20-1 with TRBJ1-4; a possible D gene is TRBD1 (6 bases). This CDR3 reads CSASPGGDSGGKLFF. For the CDR3, the DNA is TGCAGTGCTAGCCCCGGGGGCGACAGCGGCGGAAAACTGTTTTTT.